The 27 T cell receptor beta chains below were found in one sample sequenced in a study of blood T cell repertoires in COVID-19. Data came from immunoSEQ multiplex PCR; TCRdb stores just in-frame clones and leaves some out. The sample lists roughly 280,000 clones; around 87% were seen once. The sequenced sample was peripheral blood. These receptors originate from a woman in her forties or fifties who had recovered from COVID-19.

The V and J genes are TRBV18 and TRBJ2-6; maybe TRBD2 (5 bases). CDR1 KGHSH and CDR2 LQKENI come from the germline V gene. The CDR3 loop spans 15 amino acids. Between the trimmed V and J ends, which lost 6 bases and 0 bases, there was a span of 9 bases. The CDR3 region is CASSTGFSGANVLTF. The CDR3 region has the DNA TGTGCCAGCTCTACGGGGTTCTCTGGGGCCAACGTCCTGACTTTC.

This clone was seen a handful of times. The chain carries TRBV10-1 and TRBJ1-6; 7 nucleotides line up with TRBD1. Germline CDR1 and CDR2: WNHNN and SYGVQD (reference sequence). Trimming removed 8 bases from V and 7 bases from J; junction bases left unmatched: 11. The CDR3 runs 15 residues. The CDR3 nucleotides are TGCGCCAGCGGTCCCCCGGGACAGTTGAATTCACCCCTCCACTTT. It is translated as CASGPPGQLNSPLHF.

V and J are TRBV6-4 and TRBJ1-1; 7 positions agree with TRBD1. In germline, CDR1 is MRHNA, CDR2 SNTAGT. V was clipped by 4 bases and J by 1 base; unmatched bases: 9. The CDR3 has 16 amino acids. CDR3 region: CASSGRGDSSNTEAFF. In nucleotides, the CDR3 is TGTGCCAGCAGTGGAAGAGGGGACAGCTCGAACACTGAAGCTTTCTTT.

This clone has just a few counts. V is TRBV9 and J is TRBJ1-2; D gene uncertain. Trimming stripped 4 bases from V and 0 bases from J, with 13 bases between. The germline V gene encodes CDR1 SGDLS and CDR2 YYNGEE. The CDR3 has 15 amino acids. The CDR3 nucleotides read TGTGCCAGCAGCCCGTGGGAGGGAGCTAACTATGGCTACACCTTC. This codes for CASSPWEGANYGYTF.

This clone was detected many times. The V and J genes are TRBV10-3 and TRBJ1-1; TRBD1 aligns across 8 bases. The CDR3 consists of 14 residues. J gave up 9 bases and V 2 bases, and 8 bases lay outside the gene matches. In germline, CDR1 is ENHRY, CDR2 SYGVKD. CDR3 protein: CAISEIGAGGKAFF. CDR3 bases: TGTGCCATCAGTGAGATAGGCGCAGGGGGCAAAGCTTTCTTT.

The chain links TRBV19 to TRBJ1-5, with 7 bases lining up with TRBD1. CDR1 and CDR2 from the germline V gene are LNHDA and SQIVND (reference sequence). This CDR3 is 17 amino acids long. V lost 5 bases and J lost 0; bases outside the gene matches: 10. The CDR3 here is CASSHPTGAYSNQPQHF. CDR3 nucleotides: TGTGCCAGTAGTCACCCCACAGGGGCATATAGCAATCAGCCCCAGCATTTT.

The rearrangement joins TRBV7-2 to TRBJ2-7; 7 bases agree with TRBD1. The V segment lost 6 bases and the J segment 6 bases; nucleotides outside the gene matches: 11. Germline V gene lookup returns CDR1 SGHTA and CDR2 FQGNSA. The CDR3 runs 14 residues. The CDR3, as DNA: TGTGCCAGCAGTTACGACAGGGTAGTAGGCGAGCAGTACTTC. The encoded protein is CASSYDRVVGEQYF. The full variable domain, in which reference TRBV7-2 and TRBJ2-7 provide the parts outside the CDR3, is GAGVSQSPSNKVTEKGKDVELRCDPISGHTALYWYRQSLGQGLEFLIYFQGNSAPDKSGLPSDRFSAERTGGSVSTLTIQRTQQEDSAVYLCASSYDRVVGEQYFGPGTRLTVT.

This chain connects TRBV6-5 to TRBJ2-1, with 7 nucleotides matching TRBD2. The CDR3 consists of 15 residues. CDR1 is MNHEY and CDR2 is SVGAGI in the germline V gene. Trimming cost V 5 bases and J 9 bases; bases outside gene matches: 13. The chain's CDR3 is CASSPSRGSGSEQFF. The CDR3 nucleotides read TGTGCCAGCAGTCCTTCGCGGGGGTCCGGTAGTGAGCAGTTCTTC.

In nucleotides, the CDR3 is TGCGCCAGCAGCAGGACTAGCGGGAGTATCGACGAGCAGTACTTC. Translation: CASSRTSGSIDEQYF. V gene TRBV5-1 combines with J gene TRBJ2-7, with 13 bases identical to TRBD2. V trimming: 4 bases; J trimming: 5 bases; junction bases outside the gene matches: 6. In germline, CDR1 is SGHRS, CDR2 YFSETQ. The CDR3 has 15 amino acids.

This chain uses TRBV2 with TRBJ2-7; 8 nucleotides match TRBD1. CDR3 length: 14 amino acids. J was trimmed by 2 bases and V by 5 bases; bases with no gene match: 5. Germline CDR1 SNHLY, CDR2 FYNNEI. The CDR3, as DNA: TGTGCCAGCAGTCCTCGGACAGGGACCTACGAGCAGTACTTC. Translation gives CASSPRTGTYEQYF. The full variable domain, with the rest looked up from reference TRBV2 and TRBJ2-7, is EPEVTQTPSHQVTQMGQEVILRCVPISNHLYFYWYRQILGQKVEFLVSFYNNEISEKSEIFDDQFSVERPDGSNFTLKIRSTKLEDSAMYFCASSPRTGTYEQYFGPGTRLTVT.

This clone was counted between two and nine times. The V and J genes are TRBV7-2 and TRBJ1-2; D gene unclear. Trimming removed 1 base from V and 1 base from J, with 7 bases in between. Germline CDR1 is SGHTA and CDR2 is FQGNSA. There are 14 residues in the CDR3. The CDR3 is CASSLVASNYGYTF. CDR3 DNA: TGTGCCAGCAGCTTAGTGGCCAGTAACTATGGCTACACCTTC.

The chain joins TRBV28 to TRBJ2-7; D possibly corresponds to TRBD1 (5 bases). The CDR3 consists of 17 residues. Germline values: CDR1 MDHEN, CDR2 SYDVKM. Trimming took 5 bases from V and 1 from J, leaving 21 bases between them. The CDR3 spells CASSPPGWQGASYEQYF. CDR3 nucleotide sequence: TGTGCCAGCAGTCCCCCCGGGTGGCAGGGCGCGTCCTACGAGCAGTACTTC.

Of note for this clone: Since a much larger clone is just one base distant, this may be a read error. The rearrangement links TRBV19 to TRBJ2-5; D uncertain. Per germline, CDR1 LNHDA and CDR2 SQIVND (reference sequence). Trimming removed 5 bases from V and 0 bases from J, with 4 bases in between. The CDR3 is made up of 12 amino acids. CDR3 nucleotide sequence: TGTGCCAGTAGTCCCAACCAAGAGACCCAGTACTTC. This codes for CASSPNQETQYF. Variable domain in full (rest from reference TRBV19 and TRBJ2-5): DGGITQSPKYLFRKEGQNVTLSCEQNLNHDAMYWYRQDPGQGLRLIYYSQIVNDFQKGDIAEGYSVSREKKESFPLTVTSAQKNPTAFYLCASSPNQETQYFGPGTRLLVL.

This clone was seen a few times. The chain uses TRBV30 and TRBJ2-7; 10 nucleotides agree with TRBD2. Germline-derived CDR1 and CDR2 are GTSNPN and SVGIG (reference sequence). Unmatched junction bases numbered 7, after V lost 5 bases and J lost 3 bases. This CDR3 has 14 residues. The CDR3 sequence is CAWAHSGGSYEQYF. The CDR3 bases are TGTGCCTGGGCCCATAGCGGGGGGAGCTACGAGCAGTACTTC.

The chain has TRBV10-3 and TRBJ2-1; 12 bases align to TRBD2. This CDR3 comprises 18 residues. V was pared by 5 bases and J by 4 bases, with 12 bases of the junction left unmatched. Germline V gene sequence: CDR1 ENHRY, CDR2 SYGVKD. The CDR3 is CAISYSLWTSGIYNEQFF. The CDR3 coding sequence is TGTGCCATCAGTTACTCGCTCTGGACTAGCGGGATTTACAATGAGCAGTTCTTC.

The chain combines TRBV7-9 with TRBJ2-4, with a possible D match to TRBD2 (6 bases). Germline V gene sequence: CDR1 SEHNR, CDR2 FQNEAQ (reference sequence). Trimming took 5 bases from V and 0 from J, leaving 11 bases between them. This CDR3 is built from 15 residues. CDR3 DNA sequence: TGTGCCAGCAGCCACGGGACTTTAGCCAAAAACATTCAGTACTTC. This codes for CASSHGTLAKNIQYF.

This clone was seen only a few times. The chain has TRBV7-8 and TRBJ2-7; 10 bases are shared with TRBD2. Germline CDR1 reads SGHVS; CDR2 reads FQNEAQ. This CDR3 contains 16 residues. V shed 2 bases and J 4 bases; nucleotides not matched to a gene: 8. CDR3 amino acids: CASSLRAEAGGYEQYF. In nucleotides, the CDR3 is TGTGCCAGCAGCTTAAGGGCCGAAGCGGGAGGGTACGAGCAGTACTTC.

V usage is TRBV7-2 and J usage is TRBJ1-2; 8 bases map to TRBD1. The CDR3 contains 19 residues. Losses at the gene ends were 6 bases for V and 1 base for J; bases not matched to a gene: 19. CDR1 is SGHTA, CDR2 FQGNSA, per germline. CDR3 nucleotide sequence: TGTGCCAGCAGTCCTCAACAGGGGGAAGCCCAATCCTATAACTATGGCTACACCTTC. It codes for CASSPQQGEAQSYNYGYTF.

A word on this clone: The conserved closing phenylalanine or tryptophan is absent in this CDR3, likely reflecting a read error. The limits of the CDR3 on the DNA are not certain, so only TCRdb's listed CDR3 is given. J is TRBJ2-7 and V is TRBV11-2; the table names TRBD2, a call not compared with the DNA. Germline loops: CDR1 SGHAT, CDR2 FQNNGV. The CDR3 length is 10 residues, termini included. The CDR3 spells CASSLWTFPL.

J is TRBJ2-5 and V is TRBV5-6; D call uncertain. V dropped 4 bases and J dropped 4 bases, with 5 bases sitting between them. The CDR3 runs to 11 residues. Germline CDR1 is SGHDT and CDR2 is YYEEEE. The CDR3 protein is CASSLRETQYF. The CDR3 bases are TGTGCCAGCAGCCTTAGAGAGACCCAGTACTTC.

V usage is TRBV29-1 and J usage is TRBJ2-1, with 10 nucleotides matching TRBD2. The CDR3 length is 15 residues. The V segment lost 3 bases and the J segment 2 bases; nucleotides outside the gene matches: 4. CDR1 is SQVTM and CDR2 is ANQGSEA in the germline V gene. CDR3 in DNA: TGCAGCGTTGATCGAGGACTAGCGGCCTACAATGAGCAGTTCTTC. It specifies CSVDRGLAAYNEQFF.

This chain joins TRBV30 and TRBJ1-1, with D maybe TRBD1 (6 bases). V lost 8 bases to trimming and J lost 3 bases, with 16 bases between them. Germline CDR1 reads GTSNPN; CDR2 reads SVGIG (reference sequence). The CDR3 loop spans 13 amino acids. The CDR3 region is CAARGGWDTEAFF. Written as DNA, the CDR3 is TGTGCCGCGAGGGGGGGCTGGGACACTGAAGCTTTCTTT.

The V and J genes are TRBV5-4 and TRBJ1-6; 7 bases match TRBD1. This CDR3 is 14 amino acids long. Germline CDR1 is SGHNT and CDR2 is YYREEE (reference sequence). The junction had 5 bases not matched to a gene; V was cut back by 4 bases and J by 7 bases. CDR3: CASSTRQGNSPLHF. DNA for the CDR3: TGTGCCAGCAGCACCCGACAGGGCAATTCACCCCTCCACTTT.

The chain carries TRBV12-3 or TRBV12-4 and TRBJ2-1; D not resolved. The CDR3 length is 12 residues. V lost 6 bases and J lost 7, with 10 bases in between. CDR3 protein: CASSPLANEQFF. CDR3 nucleotide sequence: TGTGCCAGCAGCCCCTTAGCTAATGAGCAGTTCTTC.

The chain recombines TRBV7-9 with TRBJ2-5; maybe TRBD2 (5 bases). This CDR3 contains 16 residues. The V and J ends lost 1 base and 1 base respectively, with 13 bases between them. Per germline, CDR1 SEHNR and CDR2 FQNEAQ (reference sequence). The DNA for the CDR3 is TGTGCCAGCAGCTTAGGTACTTTCGGGGTCCAAGAGACCCAGTACTTC. The encoded protein is CASSLGTFGVQETQYF.

The chain uses TRBV30 and TRBJ2-7; D might be TRBD2 (5 bases). Germline V CDR1 and CDR2: GTSNPN, SVGIG (reference sequence). V lost 2 bases and J lost 7, with 12 bases in between. The length of the CDR3 is 12 residues. CDR3 nucleotides: TGTGCCTGGAGTAGATTACCGGGAGAGCAGTACTTC. Its translation: CAWSRLPGEQYF.

This chain joins TRBV9 and TRBJ1-1; D is unresolved. The CDR3 covers 14 residues. From germline, CDR1 is SGDLS and CDR2 YYNGEE. Trimming removed 4 bases at V and 1 base at J, with 11 bases between. Here the CDR3 DNA reads TGTGCCAGCAGCCTCGTGGGCCGGAACACTGAAGCTTTCTTT. Amino acids: CASSLVGRNTEAFF.